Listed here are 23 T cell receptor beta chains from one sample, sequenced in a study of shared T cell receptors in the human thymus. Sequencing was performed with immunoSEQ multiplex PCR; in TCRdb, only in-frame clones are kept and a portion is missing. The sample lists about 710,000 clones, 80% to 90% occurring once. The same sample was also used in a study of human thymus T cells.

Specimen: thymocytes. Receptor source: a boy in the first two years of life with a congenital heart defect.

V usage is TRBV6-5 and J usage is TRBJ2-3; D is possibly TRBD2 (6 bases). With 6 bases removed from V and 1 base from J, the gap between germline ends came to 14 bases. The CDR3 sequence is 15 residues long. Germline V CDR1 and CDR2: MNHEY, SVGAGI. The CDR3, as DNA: TGTGCCAGCAGCCCCCGGGGGTCCGGCACAGATACGCAGTATTTT. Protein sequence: CASSPRGSGTDTQYF.

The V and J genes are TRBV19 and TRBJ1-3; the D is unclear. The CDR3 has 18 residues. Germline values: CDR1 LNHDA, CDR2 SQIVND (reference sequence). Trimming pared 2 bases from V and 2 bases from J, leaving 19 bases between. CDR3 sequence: CASSIFPNGDGTGNTIYF. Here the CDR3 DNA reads TGTGCCAGTAGTATATTCCCGAACGGGGATGGAACTGGAAACACCATATATTTT.

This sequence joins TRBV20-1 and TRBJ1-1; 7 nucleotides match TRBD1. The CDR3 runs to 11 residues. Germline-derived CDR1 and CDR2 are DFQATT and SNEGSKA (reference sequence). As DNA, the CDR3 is TGCTTGGGACAGAGGGTCGCTGAAGCTTTCTTT. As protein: CLGQRVAEAFF.

DNA of the CDR3: TGCGCCAGCAGCCAAGTGTTCTGTAGCTGGCATGAGCAGTTCTTC. Encoded protein: CASSQVFCSWHEQFF. This rearrangement joins TRBV4-1 to TRBJ2-1; D ambiguous. The length of the CDR3 is 15 residues. The germline V gene has CDR1 MGHRA and CDR2 YSYEKL. Trimming pared 1 base from V and 8 bases from J, leaving 15 bases between.

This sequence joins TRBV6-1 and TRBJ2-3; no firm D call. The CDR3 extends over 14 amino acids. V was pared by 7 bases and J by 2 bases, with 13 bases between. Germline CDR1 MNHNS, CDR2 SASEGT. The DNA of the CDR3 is TGTGCCAGCATGGTGCAGAAATACACAGATACGCAGTATTTT. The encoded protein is CASMVQKYTDTQYF.

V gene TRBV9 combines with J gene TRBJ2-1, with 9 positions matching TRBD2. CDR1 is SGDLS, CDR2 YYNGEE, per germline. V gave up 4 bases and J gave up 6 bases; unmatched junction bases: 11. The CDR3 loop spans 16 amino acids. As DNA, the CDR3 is TGTGCCAGCAGCCAAAGCGTAGCGGGAGTTCGCAATGAGCAGTTCTTC. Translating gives CASSQSVAGVRNEQFF.

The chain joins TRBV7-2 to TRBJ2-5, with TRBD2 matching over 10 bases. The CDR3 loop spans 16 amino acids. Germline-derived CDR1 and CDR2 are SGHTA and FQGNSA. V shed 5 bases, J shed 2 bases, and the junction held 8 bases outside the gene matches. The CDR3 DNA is TGTGCCAGCAGCCCCCTAGCGGGAGATGGGCAAGAGACCCAGTACTTC. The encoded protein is CASSPLAGDGQETQYF.

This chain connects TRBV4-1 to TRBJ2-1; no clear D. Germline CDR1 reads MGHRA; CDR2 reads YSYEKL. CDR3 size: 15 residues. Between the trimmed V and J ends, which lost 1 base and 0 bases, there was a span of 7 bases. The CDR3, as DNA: TGCGCCAGCAGCCAAGCTAGGCCCTCCTACAATGAGCAGTTCTTC. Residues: CASSQARPSYNEQFF.

CDR3 DNA: TGTGCCAGCAGCTTAGCGTATGAGGGAAGGGTCACTGAAGCTTTCTTT. Translation gives CASSLAYEGRVTEAFF. The rearrangement links TRBV7-9 to TRBJ1-1, with no clear D. This CDR3 spans 16 amino acids. CDR1 and CDR2 from the germline V gene are SEHNR and FQNEAQ (reference sequence). V lost 0 bases, J lost 4 bases, and 15 bases lay in between.

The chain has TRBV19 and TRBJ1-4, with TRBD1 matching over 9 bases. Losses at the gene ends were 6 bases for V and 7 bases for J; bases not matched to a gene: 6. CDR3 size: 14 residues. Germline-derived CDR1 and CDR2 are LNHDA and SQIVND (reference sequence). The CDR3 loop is CASRGQGGSEKLFF. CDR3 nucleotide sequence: TGTGCCAGTAGGGGACAGGGAGGGAGTGAAAAACTGTTTTTT. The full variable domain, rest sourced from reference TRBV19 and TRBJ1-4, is DGGITQSPKYLFRKEGQNVTLSCEQNLNHDAMYWYRQDPGQGLRLIYYSQIVNDFQKGDIAEGYSVSREKKESFPLTVTSAQKNPTAFYLCASRGQGGSEKLFFGSGTQLSVL.

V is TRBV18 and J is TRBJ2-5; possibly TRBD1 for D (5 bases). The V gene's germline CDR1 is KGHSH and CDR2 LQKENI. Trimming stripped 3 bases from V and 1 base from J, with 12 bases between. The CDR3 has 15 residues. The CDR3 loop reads CASSPGRGSQETQYF. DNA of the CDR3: TGTGCCAGCTCACCTGGTAGGGGCTCCCAAGAGACCCAGTACTTC.

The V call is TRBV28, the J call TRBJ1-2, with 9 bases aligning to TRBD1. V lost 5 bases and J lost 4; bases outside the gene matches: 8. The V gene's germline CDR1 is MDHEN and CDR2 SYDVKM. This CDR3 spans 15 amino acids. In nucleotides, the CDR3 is TGTGCCAGCAGTCCTCTACAGGGGGCGAGCTATGGCTACACCTTC. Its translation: CASSPLQGASYGYTF.

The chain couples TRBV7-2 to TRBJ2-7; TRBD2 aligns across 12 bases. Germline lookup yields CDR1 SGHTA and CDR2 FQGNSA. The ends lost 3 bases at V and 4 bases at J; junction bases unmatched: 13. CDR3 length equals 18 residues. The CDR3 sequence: CASSFSLLAGGYVYEQYF. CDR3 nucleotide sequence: TGTGCCAGCAGCTTCTCGCTCCTAGCGGGAGGGTATGTGTACGAGCAGTACTTC.

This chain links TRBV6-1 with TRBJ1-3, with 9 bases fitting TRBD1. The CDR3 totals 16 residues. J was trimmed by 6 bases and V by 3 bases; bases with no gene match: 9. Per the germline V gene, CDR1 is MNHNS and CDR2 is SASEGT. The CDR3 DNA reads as TGTGCCAGCAGTGAGTACAGGGACAGGGAAACAAACACCATATATTTT. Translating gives CASSEYRDRETNTIYF.

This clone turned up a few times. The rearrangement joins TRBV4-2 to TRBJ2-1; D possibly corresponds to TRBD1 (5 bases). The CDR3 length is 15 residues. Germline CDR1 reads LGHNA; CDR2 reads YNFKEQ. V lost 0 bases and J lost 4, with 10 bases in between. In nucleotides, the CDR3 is TGTGCCAGCAGCCAAGATGCAGGGCAATACAATGAGCAGTTCTTC. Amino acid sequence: CASSQDAGQYNEQFF.

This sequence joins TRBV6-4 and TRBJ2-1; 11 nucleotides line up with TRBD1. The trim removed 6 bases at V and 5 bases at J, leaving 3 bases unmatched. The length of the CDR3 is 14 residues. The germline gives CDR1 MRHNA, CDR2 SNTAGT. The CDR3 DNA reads TGTGCCAGCAGGGGACAGGGGGTTGACAATGAGCAGTTCTTC. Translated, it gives CASRGQGVDNEQFF.

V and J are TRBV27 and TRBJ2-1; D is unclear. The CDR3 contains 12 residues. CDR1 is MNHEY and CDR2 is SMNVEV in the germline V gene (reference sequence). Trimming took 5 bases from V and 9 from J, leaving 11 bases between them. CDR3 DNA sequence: TGTGCCAGCAGTGCTTACACGGGTGAGCAGTTCTTC. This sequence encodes CASSAYTGEQFF.

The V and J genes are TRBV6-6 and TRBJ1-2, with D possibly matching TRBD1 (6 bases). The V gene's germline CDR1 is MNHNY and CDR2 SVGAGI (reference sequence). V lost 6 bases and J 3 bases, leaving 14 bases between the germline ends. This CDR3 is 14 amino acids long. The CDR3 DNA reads TGTGCCAGCAGCGCGGGGGGGCGGGACTATGGCTACACCTTC. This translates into CASSAGGRDYGYTF.

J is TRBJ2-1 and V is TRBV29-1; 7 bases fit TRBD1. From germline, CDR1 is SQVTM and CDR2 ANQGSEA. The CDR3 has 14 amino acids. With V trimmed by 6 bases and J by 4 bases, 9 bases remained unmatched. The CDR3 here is CSVETGDLYNEQFF. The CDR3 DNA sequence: TGCAGCGTCGAAACAGGGGACCTGTACAATGAGCAGTTCTTC.

This CDR3 reads CASSQDGGQGEETQYF. The CDR3 DNA is TGTGCCAGCAGCCAAGATGGGGGACAGGGGGAAGAGACCCAGTACTTC. V is TRBV14 and J is TRBJ2-5, with TRBD1 matching over 11 bases. Germline V lookup: CDR1 SGHDN, CDR2 FVKESK. The CDR3 loop spans 16 amino acids. The V gene end was trimmed by 0 bases and the J gene end by 3 bases; junction bases not matched to a gene: 3.

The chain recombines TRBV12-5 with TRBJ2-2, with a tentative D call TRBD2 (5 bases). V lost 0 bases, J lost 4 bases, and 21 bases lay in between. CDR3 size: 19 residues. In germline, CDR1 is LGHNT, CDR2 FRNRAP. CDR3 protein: CASGLVPQIGEEGTGELFF. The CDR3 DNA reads TGTGCTAGTGGTTTGGTCCCCCAAATTGGCGAAGAGGGCACCGGGGAGCTGTTTTTT.

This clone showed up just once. The CDR3 DNA sequence: TGTGCCAGCAGGGGGGACAGAGTTAGCTCTGGAAACACCATATATTTT. Residues: CASRGDRVSSGNTIYF. The chain employs TRBV2 and TRBJ1-3; 7 nucleotides line up with TRBD1. The CDR3 sequence is 16 residues long. In germline, CDR1 is SNHLY, CDR2 FYNNEI. The trim removed 6 bases at V and 0 bases at J, leaving 8 bases unmatched. The full variable domain, its missing parts supplied by reference TRBV2 and TRBJ1-3, is EPEVTQTPSHQVTQMGQEVILRCVPISNHLYFYWYRQILGQKVEFLVSFYNNEISEKSEIFDDQFSVERPDGSNFTLKIRSTKLEDSAMYFCASRGDRVSSGNTIYFGEGSWLTVV.

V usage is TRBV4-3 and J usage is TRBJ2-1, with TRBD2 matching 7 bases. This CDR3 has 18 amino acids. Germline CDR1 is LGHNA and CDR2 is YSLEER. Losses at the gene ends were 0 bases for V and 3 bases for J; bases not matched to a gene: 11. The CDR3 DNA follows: TGCGCCAGCAGCCAAGATTGGGACCGGGACTACGGCTACAATGAGCAGTTCTTC. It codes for CASSQDWDRDYGYNEQFF.